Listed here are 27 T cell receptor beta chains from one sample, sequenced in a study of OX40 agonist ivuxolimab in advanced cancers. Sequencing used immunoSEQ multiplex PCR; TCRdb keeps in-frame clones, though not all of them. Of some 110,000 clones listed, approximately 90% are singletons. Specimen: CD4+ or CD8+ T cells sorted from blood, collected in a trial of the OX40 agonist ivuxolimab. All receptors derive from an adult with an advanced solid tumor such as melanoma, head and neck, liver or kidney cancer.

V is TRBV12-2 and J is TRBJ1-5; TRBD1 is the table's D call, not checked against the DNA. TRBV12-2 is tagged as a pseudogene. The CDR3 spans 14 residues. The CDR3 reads CASRLDREYQPQHF. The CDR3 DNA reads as TGTGCAAGTCGCTTGGACAGGGAGTATCAGCCCCAGCATTTT.

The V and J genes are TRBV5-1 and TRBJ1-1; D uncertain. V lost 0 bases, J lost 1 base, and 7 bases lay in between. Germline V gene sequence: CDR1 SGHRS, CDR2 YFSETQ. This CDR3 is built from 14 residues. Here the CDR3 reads CASSLARTNTEAFF. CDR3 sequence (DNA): TGCGCCAGCAGCTTGGCTCGGACGAACACTGAAGCTTTCTTT.

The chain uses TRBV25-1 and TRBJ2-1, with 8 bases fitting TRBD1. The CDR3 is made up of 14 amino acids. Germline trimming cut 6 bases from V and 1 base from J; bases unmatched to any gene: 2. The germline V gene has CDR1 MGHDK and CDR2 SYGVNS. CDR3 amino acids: CASSGQGSYNEQFF. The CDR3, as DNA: TGTGCCAGCAGCGGACAGGGATCCTACAATGAGCAGTTCTTC.

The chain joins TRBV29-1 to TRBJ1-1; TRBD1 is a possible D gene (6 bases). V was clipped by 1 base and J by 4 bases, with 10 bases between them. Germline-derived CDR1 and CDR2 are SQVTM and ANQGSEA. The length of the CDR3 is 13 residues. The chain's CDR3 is CSVEGTRGTEAFF. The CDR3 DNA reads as TGCAGCGTTGAAGGGACCAGGGGCACTGAAGCTTTCTTT.

Here the CDR3 reads CAWRTAGNYGYTF. The CDR3 bases are TGTGCCTGGAGGACAGCGGGCAACTATGGCTACACCTTC. This sequence joins TRBV30 and TRBJ1-2, with D possibly being TRBD1 (5 bases). V lost 3 bases and J 2 bases, leaving 10 bases between the germline ends. This CDR3 is 13 amino acids long. Germline CDR1 and CDR2: GTSNPN and SVGIG (reference sequence). Looking up the rest from reference TRBV30 and TRBJ1-2 gives the full variable domain: SQTIHQWPATLVQPVGSPLSLECTVEGTSNPNLYWYRQAAGRGLQLLFYSVGIGQISSEVPQNLSASRPQDRQFILSSKKLLLSDSGFYLCAWRTAGNYGYTFGSGTRLTVV.

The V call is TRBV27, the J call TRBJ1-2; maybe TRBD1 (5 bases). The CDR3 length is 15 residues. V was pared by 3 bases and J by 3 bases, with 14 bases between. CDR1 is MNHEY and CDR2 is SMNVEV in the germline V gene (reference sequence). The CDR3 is CASSLEGKGYYGYTF. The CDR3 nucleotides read TGTGCCAGCAGTTTGGAAGGGAAGGGGTACTATGGCTACACCTTC.

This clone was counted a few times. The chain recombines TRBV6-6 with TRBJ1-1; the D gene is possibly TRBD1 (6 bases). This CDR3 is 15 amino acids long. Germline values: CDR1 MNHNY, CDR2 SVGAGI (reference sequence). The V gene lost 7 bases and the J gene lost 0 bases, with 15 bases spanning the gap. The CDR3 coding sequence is TGTGCCAGCATTTCCGGAGACAGGTTGAACACTGAAGCTTTCTTT. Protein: CASISGDRLNTEAFF.

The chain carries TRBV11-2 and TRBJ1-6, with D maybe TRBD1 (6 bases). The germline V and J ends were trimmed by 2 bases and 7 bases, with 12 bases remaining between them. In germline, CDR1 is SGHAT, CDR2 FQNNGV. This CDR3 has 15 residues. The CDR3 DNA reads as TGTGCCAGCAGCTTAAGATCAGGGGCCAATTCACCCCTCCACTTT. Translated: CASSLRSGANSPLHF.

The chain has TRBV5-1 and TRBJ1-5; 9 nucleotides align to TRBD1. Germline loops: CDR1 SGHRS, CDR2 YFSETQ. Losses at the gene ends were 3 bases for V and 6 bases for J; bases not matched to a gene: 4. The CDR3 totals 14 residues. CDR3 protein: CASSSTGGGQPQHF. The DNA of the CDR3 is TGCGCCAGCAGCTCGACAGGGGGTGGTCAGCCCCAGCATTTT.

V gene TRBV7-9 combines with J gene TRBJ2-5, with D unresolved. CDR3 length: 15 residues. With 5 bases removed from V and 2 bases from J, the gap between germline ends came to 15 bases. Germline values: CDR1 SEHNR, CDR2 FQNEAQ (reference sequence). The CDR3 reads CASSRFDGPQETQYF. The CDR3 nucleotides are TGTGCCAGCAGCCGATTCGACGGGCCACAAGAGACCCAGTACTTC.

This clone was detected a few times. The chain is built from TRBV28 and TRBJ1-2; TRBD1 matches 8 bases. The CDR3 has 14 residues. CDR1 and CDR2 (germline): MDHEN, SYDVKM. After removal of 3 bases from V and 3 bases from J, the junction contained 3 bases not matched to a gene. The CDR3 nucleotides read TGTGCCAGCAGTTTCGGACAGGGAGACTATGGCTACACCTTC. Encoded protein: CASSFGQGDYGYTF.

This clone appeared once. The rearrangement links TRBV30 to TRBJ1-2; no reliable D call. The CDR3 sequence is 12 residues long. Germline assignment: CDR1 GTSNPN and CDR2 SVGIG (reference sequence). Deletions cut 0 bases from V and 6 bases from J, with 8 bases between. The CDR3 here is CAWSVLVDGYTF. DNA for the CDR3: TGTGCCTGGAGTGTACTAGTGGATGGCTACACCTTC.

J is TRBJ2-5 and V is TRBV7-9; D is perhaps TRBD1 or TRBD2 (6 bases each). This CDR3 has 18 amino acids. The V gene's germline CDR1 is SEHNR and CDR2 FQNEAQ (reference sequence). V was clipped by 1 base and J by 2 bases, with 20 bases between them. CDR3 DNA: TGTGCCAGCAGCTTAGGCGGAGGGACAAAGAGATGGCAAGAGACCCAGTACTTC. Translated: CASSLGGGTKRWQETQYF.

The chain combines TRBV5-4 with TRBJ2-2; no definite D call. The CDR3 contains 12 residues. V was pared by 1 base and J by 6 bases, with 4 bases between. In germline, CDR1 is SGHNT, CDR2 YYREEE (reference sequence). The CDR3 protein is CASSLLAGELFF. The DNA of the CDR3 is TGTGCCAGCAGCTTGTTAGCCGGGGAGCTGTTTTTT. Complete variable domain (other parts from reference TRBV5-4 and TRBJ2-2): ETGVTQSPTHLIKTRGQQVTLRCSSQSGHNTVSWYQQALGQGPQFIFQYYREEENGRGNFPPRFSGLQFPNYSSELNVNALELDDSALYLCASSLLAGELFFGEGSRLTVL.

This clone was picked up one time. The CDR3 protein is CASSPGDRRNTEAFF. DNA of the CDR3: TGTGCCAGCAGCCCAGGGGACAGGAGGAACACTGAAGCTTTCTTT. V and J are TRBV7-2 and TRBJ1-1; TRBD1 matches at 8 bases. V was clipped by 5 bases and J by 1 base; unmatched bases: 6. CDR1 and CDR2 (germline): SGHTA, FQGNSA. The length of the CDR3 is 15 residues.

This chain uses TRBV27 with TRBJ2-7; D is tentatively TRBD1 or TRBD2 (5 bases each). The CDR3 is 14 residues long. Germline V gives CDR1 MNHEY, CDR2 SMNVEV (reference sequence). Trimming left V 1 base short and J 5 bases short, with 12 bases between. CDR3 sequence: CASSLLAGTDEQYF. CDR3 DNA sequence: TGTGCCAGCAGTTTATTAGCAGGGACCGACGAGCAGTACTTC.

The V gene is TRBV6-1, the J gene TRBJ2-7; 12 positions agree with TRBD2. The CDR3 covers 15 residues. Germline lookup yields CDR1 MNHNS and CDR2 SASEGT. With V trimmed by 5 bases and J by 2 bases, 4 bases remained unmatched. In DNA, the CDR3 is TGTGCCAGCAGTAAATCTAGCGGGGGGGCCTACGAGCAGTACTTC. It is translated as CASSKSSGGAYEQYF.

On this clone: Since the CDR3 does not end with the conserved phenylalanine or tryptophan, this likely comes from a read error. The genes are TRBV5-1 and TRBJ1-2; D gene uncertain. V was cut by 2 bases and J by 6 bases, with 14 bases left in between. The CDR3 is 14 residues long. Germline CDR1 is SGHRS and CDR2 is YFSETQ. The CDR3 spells CASSFGQAYNGYTL. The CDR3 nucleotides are TGCGCCAGCAGCTTTGGCCAGGCCTACAATGGCTACACCCTC.

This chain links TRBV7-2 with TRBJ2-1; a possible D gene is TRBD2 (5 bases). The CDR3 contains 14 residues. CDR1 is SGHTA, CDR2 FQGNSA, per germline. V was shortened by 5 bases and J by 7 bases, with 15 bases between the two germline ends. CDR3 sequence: CASSPIGGGNEQFF. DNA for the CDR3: TGTGCCAGCAGCCCAATTGGAGGAGGTAATGAGCAGTTCTTC.

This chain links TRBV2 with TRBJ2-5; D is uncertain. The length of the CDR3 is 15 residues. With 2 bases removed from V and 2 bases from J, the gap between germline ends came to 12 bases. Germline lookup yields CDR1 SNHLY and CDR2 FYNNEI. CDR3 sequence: CASSEIVVGQETQYF. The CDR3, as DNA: TGTGCCAGCAGTGAAATTGTGGTGGGGCAAGAGACCCAGTACTTC.

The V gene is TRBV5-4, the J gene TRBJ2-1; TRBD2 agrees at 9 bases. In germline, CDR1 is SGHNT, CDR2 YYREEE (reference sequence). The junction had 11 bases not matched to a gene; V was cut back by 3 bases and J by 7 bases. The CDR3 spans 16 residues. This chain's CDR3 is CASSWTGKTSGNEQFF. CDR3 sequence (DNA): TGTGCCAGCAGCTGGACGGGTAAAACTAGCGGGAATGAGCAGTTCTTC.

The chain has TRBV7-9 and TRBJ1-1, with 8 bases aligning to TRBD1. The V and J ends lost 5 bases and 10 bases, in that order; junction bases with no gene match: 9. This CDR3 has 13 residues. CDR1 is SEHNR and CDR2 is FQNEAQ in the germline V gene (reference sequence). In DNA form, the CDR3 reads TGTGCCAGCAGCCCGAAGACAGGGGTTGGAGCTTTCTTT. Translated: CASSPKTGVGAFF.

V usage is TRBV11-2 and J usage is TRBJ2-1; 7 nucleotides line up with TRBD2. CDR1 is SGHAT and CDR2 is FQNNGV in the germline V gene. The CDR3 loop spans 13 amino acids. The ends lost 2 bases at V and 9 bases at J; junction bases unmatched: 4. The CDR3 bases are TGTGCCAGCAGCTTACCGGGGAGGGCTGAGCAGTTCTTC. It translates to CASSLPGRAEQFF.

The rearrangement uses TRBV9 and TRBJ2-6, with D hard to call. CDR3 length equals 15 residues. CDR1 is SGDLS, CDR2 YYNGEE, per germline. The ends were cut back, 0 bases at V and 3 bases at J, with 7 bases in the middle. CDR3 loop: CASSVGHGGANVLTF. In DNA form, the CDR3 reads TGTGCCAGCAGCGTAGGTCACGGTGGGGCCAACGTCCTGACTTTC.

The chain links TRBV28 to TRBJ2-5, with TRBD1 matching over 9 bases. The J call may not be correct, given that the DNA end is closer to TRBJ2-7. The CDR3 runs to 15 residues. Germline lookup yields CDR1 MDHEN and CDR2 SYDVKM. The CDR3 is CASRPPPGQGPEQYF. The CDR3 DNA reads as TGTGCCAGTAGACCTCCCCCGGGACAGGGCCCCGAGCAGTACTTC.

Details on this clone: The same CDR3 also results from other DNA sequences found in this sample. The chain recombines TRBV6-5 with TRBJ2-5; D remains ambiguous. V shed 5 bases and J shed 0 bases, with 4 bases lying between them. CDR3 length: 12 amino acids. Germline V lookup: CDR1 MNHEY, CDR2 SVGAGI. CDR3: CASSQYQETQYF. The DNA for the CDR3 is TGTGCCAGCAGTCAGTACCAAGAGACCCAGTACTTC.

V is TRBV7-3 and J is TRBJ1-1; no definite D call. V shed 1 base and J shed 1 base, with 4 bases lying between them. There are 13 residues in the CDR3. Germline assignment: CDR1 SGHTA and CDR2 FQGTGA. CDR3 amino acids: CASSLRGNTEAFF. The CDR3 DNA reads TGTGCCAGCAGCTTAAGAGGGAACACTGAAGCTTTCTTT.